This T cell receptor beta chain was sequenced during a study of beta chain features in type 1 diabetes. General study points: High TCR expression in some cells could lead to their over-representation in cDNA sequencing. Among type 1 diabetes patients, VDJ junctions had fewer insertions and more deletions.

Sequenced material consisted of expressed TCRB transcripts (all of the isolated RNA was reverse transcribed). Regulatory, naive and central memory T cell samples averaged approximately 3.3 million reads. Using immunoSEQ multiplex PCR, the repertoire was profiled, and TCRdb retains in-frame clones only, with some absent. Here the sample spans about 620,000 clones, around a sixth being singletons. Germline V gene sequence: CDR1 SGHRS, CDR2 YFSETQ. The ends were cut back, 4 bases at V and 5 bases at J, with 14 bases in the middle. There are 14 residues in the CDR3. For this clone: Its specificity is not known.

The sequencing input was naive CD4+ T cells from blood. The sequence was collected from a man between 18 and 29 years old in good health. V and J are TRBV5-1 and TRBJ2-3; no reliable D call. Written as DNA, the CDR3 is TGCGCCAGCAGCGTAGGGTCATGGGGAGATACGCAGTATTTT. Translation: CASSVGSWGDTQYF.